Listed below are T cell receptor beta chains from one sample, sequenced in a study of T cell responses to AZD1222 COVID-19 vaccine. Some clones are missing from TCRdb's copy, which holds only in-frame ones; the method was immunoSEQ multiplex PCR. The sample includes some 62,000 clones, roughly 80% of them seen just once. Sequences were derived from peripheral blood, sampled on day 0 of AZD1222 vaccination. The receptors come from an adult in good health. CDR3s include the opening cysteine and the closing phenylalanine or tryptophan. The D gene is left open where the match is weak. Only part of the rows carry a size: once, few, many, or a class if the clone is expanded.

v_gene: TRBV9
len: 14
d_gene: NA
abundance: NA
j_gene: TRBJ2-1
CDR3aa: CASSVGSLYNEQFF
CDR3nt: TGTGCCAGCAGCGTAGGTAGCCTTTACAATGAGCAGTTCTTC

v_gene: TRBV10-3
len: 13
d_gene: NA
abundance: NA
j_gene: TRBJ1-2
CDR3aa: CAIRRESSYGYTF
CDR3nt: TGTGCCATCAGGAGGGAGTCAAGCTATGGCTACACCTTC

v_gene: TRBV5-1
len: 14
d_gene: TRBD1
abundance: NA
j_gene: TRBJ2-1
CDR3aa: CASSLRTGPHEQFF
CDR3nt: TGCGCCAGCAGCCTCCGGACAGGCCCCCATGAGCAGTTCTTC

v_gene: TRBV10-3
len: 16
d_gene: NA
abundance: NA
j_gene: TRBJ1-1
CDR3aa: CAISESVGALTTEAFF
CDR3nt: TGTGCCATCAGTGAGTCCGTTGGGGCGCTGACCACTGAAGCTTTCTTT

v_gene: TRBV11-3
len: 14
d_gene: NA
abundance: NA
j_gene: TRBJ2-1
CDR3aa: CASSSGGAGDEQFF
CDR3nt: TGTGCCAGCAGCTCCGGGGGCGCCGGGGATGAGCAGTTCTTC

v_gene: TRBV5-1
len: 12
d_gene: NA
abundance: NA
j_gene: TRBJ2-3
CDR3aa: CASSLDADTQYF
CDR3nt: TGCGCCAGCAGCTTGGATGCAGATACGCAGTATTTT

v_gene: TRBV6-2/TRBV6-3
len: 15
d_gene: NA
abundance: NA
j_gene: TRBJ1-5
CDR3aa: CASSYRGLVNQPQHF
CDR3nt: TGTGCCAGCAGTTACCGGGGGCTGGTCAATCAGCCCCAGCATTTT

v_gene: TRBV4-3
len: 16
d_gene: NA
abundance: few
j_gene: TRBJ1-4
CDR3aa: CASSLTLEGGNEKLFF
CDR3nt: TGCGCCAGCAGCCTAACCCTTGAGGGGGGTAATGAAAAACTGTTTTTT

v_gene: TRBV25-1
len: 15
d_gene: TRBD2
abundance: NA
j_gene: TRBJ2-1
CDR3aa: CASSEAGGAVNEQFF
CDR3nt: TGTGCCAGCAGTGAGGCGGGGGGGGCCGTCAATGAGCAGTTCTTC

v_gene: TRBV18
len: 12
d_gene: NA
abundance: NA
j_gene: TRBJ1-2
CDR3aa: CASSTDPYGYTF
CDR3nt: TGTGCCAGCTCCACGGATCCCTATGGCTACACCTTC

v_gene: TRBV5-4
len: 12
d_gene: NA
abundance: NA
j_gene: TRBJ2-7
CDR3aa: CASSLVGLEQYF
CDR3nt: TGTGCCAGCAGCTTGGTTGGCTTAGAGCAGTACTTC

v_gene: TRBV19
len: 16
d_gene: TRBD1
abundance: NA
j_gene: TRBJ2-2
CDR3aa: CASGNADRANTGELFF
CDR3nt: TGTGCCAGCGGCAACGCAGACAGGGCGAACACCGGGGAGCTGTTTTTT

v_gene: TRBV7-2
len: 12
d_gene: NA
abundance: NA
j_gene: TRBJ2-3
CDR3aa: CASSSTADTQYF
CDR3nt: TGTGCCAGCAGTTCTACCGCGGATACGCAGTATTTT

v_gene: TRBV19
len: 16
d_gene: TRBD1
abundance: NA
j_gene: TRBJ1-4
CDR3aa: CASSIDQGATNEKLFF
CDR3nt: TGTGCCAGTAGTATAGATCAGGGGGCAACTAATGAAAAACTGTTTTTT

v_gene: TRBV1
len: 14
d_gene: NA
abundance: NA
j_gene: TRBJ1-1
CDR3aa: CTSSQDSPNTEAFF
CDR3nt: TGCACCAGCAGCCAGGACAGTCCGAACACTGAAGCTTTCTTT

v_gene: TRBV13
len: 15
d_gene: NA
abundance: NA
j_gene: TRBJ1-2
CDR3aa: CASSGRDTPHDGYTF
CDR3nt: TGTGCCAGCAGCGGCCGGGACACCCCGCATGACGGCTACACCTTC

v_gene: TRBV19
len: 14
d_gene: NA
abundance: NA
j_gene: TRBJ2-7
CDR3aa: CASSIEGDSYEQYF
CDR3nt: TGTGCCAGTAGTATAGAGGGTGACAGCTACGAGCAGTACTTC